The 8 T cell receptor beta chains below all came from one sample that was sequenced in a study of beta chain features in type 1 diabetes. Study results and limitations: TCRB CDR3s were moderately but significantly shorter in Type 1 diabetes patients in all four CD4+ subsets.

Expressed TCRB transcripts got sequenced, as all isolated RNA was reverse transcribed. TCRdb's table, derived via immunoSEQ multiplex PCR, lists solely in-frame clones and lacks some. The sample comprises 600,000 to 700,000 clones, 9.5% to 15% of which are singletons, and 0.09% to 0.15% rests with the top ten. These receptors lack a known antigen. Sequenced material: naive CD4+ T cells from blood. The receptors shown here come from a man younger than 40 with type 1 diabetes.

This chain connects TRBV6-6 to TRBJ2-3, with 10 bases lining up with TRBD2. The CDR3 spans 15 residues. V lost 5 bases and J lost 6; bases outside the gene matches: 8. Germline V gene data show CDR1 as MNHNY and CDR2 as SVGAGI (reference sequence). The CDR3 DNA follows: TGTGCCAGCAGTCCCGGGAGCGGGGGGGCTGATACGCAGTATTTT. The encoded protein is CASSPGSGGADTQYF.

The J gene is TRBJ2-6, the V gene TRBV25-1, with 9 bases identical to TRBD1. Germline V CDR1 and CDR2: MGHDK, SYGVNS. The length of the CDR3 is 18 residues. With 1 base clipped from V and 3 bases from J, the junction kept 7 bases outside the gene matches. In DNA, the CDR3 is TGTGCCAGCAGTGAATGGGGACAGGGCACGGGTGGGGCCAACGTCCTGACTTTC. It encodes CASSEWGQGTGGANVLTF. Full variable domain (remainder filled in from reference TRBV25-1 and TRBJ2-6): EADIYQTPRYLVIGTGKKITLECSQTMGHDKMYWYQQDPGMELHLIHYSYGVNSTEKGDLSSESTVSRIRTEHFPLTLESARPSHTSQYLCASSEWGQGTGGANVLTFGAGSRLTVL.

This chain uses TRBV5-4 with TRBJ1-4; D ambiguous. In germline, CDR1 is SGHNT, CDR2 YYREEE (reference sequence). The V end was cut by 1 base, the J end by 4 bases, with 8 bases between. The CDR3 is 14 amino acids. The CDR3 DNA reads TGTGCCAGCAGCTTGCCCGGGGATAATGAAAAACTGTTTTTT. It is translated as CASSLPGDNEKLFF.

This clone was seen a handful of times. This CDR3 is CSVGPGTSGMLEQFF. As DNA, the CDR3 is TGCAGCGTTGGGCCCGGGACTAGCGGGATGCTGGAGCAGTTCTTC. This chain connects TRBV29-1 to TRBJ2-1; TRBD2 matches at 13 bases. The CDR3 has 15 residues. The V segment lost 4 bases and the J segment 10 bases; nucleotides outside the gene matches: 10. CDR1 and CDR2 from the germline V gene are SQVTM and ANQGSEA.

The chain has TRBV11-3 and TRBJ2-5, with 9 positions matching TRBD2. The CDR3 is made up of 13 amino acids. Trimming took 5 bases from V and 5 from J; bases not matched to a gene: 3. Germline V gives CDR1 SGHNT, CDR2 YENEEA. The CDR3 nucleotides read TGTGCCAGCAGCGCCCTAGCGGGGGAGACCCAGTACTTC. Its translation is CASSALAGETQYF.

This clone appeared a few times. Other DNA sequences within the sample encode an identical CDR3. CDR3 residues: CAWSAGSSGNTIYF. The CDR3 bases are TGTGCCTGGAGTGCCGGGAGCTCTGGAAACACCATATATTTT. The rearrangement joins TRBV30 to TRBJ1-3; D is unresolved. V was clipped by 1 base and J by 0 bases, with 7 bases between them. The CDR3 sequence is 14 residues long. In germline, CDR1 is GTSNPN, CDR2 SVGIG (reference sequence).

The chain is built from TRBV6-1 and TRBJ1-2; 9 nucleotides align to TRBD1. V lost 5 bases, J lost 5 bases, and 3 bases stayed unmatched. The CDR3 runs 13 residues. Looked up from germline, CDR1 is MNHNS and CDR2 is SASEGT. The DNA for the CDR3 is TGTGCCAGCAGTACCGGGACAGGGTATGGCTACACCTTC. Amino acid sequence: CASSTGTGYGYTF.

This clone has just a few counts. The chain uses TRBV5-1 and TRBJ2-1, with a tentative D call TRBD2 (5 bases). Per germline, CDR1 SGHRS and CDR2 YFSETQ. The V end lost 6 bases, the J end lost 15 bases, and 16 bases lay between the germline ends. This CDR3 contains 11 residues. The CDR3 sequence is CASNQDSRPFF. The CDR3 nucleotides are TGCGCCAGCAATCAGGACTCCCGCCCGTTCTTC.